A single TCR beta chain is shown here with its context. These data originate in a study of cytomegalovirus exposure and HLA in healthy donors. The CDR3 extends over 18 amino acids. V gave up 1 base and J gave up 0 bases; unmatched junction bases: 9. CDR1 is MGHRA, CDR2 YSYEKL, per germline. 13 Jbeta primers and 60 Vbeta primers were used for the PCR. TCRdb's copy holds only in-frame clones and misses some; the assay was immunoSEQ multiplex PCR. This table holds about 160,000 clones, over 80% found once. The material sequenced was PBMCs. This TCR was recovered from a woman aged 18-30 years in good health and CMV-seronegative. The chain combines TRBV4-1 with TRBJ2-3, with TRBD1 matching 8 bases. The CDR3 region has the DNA TGCGCCAGCAGCCAAGGACAGGGGACTTCACCTAGCACAGATACGCAGTATTTT. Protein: CASSQGQGTSPSTDTQYF.